The 17 T cell receptor beta chains below come from one sample, sequenced in a study of response to subunit inactivated influenza vaccine. TCRdb used MiXCR to reprocess the RT-PCR reads, holding one entry per CDR3 protein. The table includes about 700,000 distinct CDR3 sequences, about a sixth detected once. The source was PBMCs from blood, collected approximately 12 days after vaccination. Source of these receptors: a man aged 45-65 years who received an inactivated influenza vaccine.

The chain carries TRBV10-3 and TRBJ1-1; possibly TRBD1 for D (6 bases). Germline CDR1 ENHRY, CDR2 SYGVKD. The CDR3 is made up of 13 amino acids. Trimming took 8 bases from V and 1 from J, leaving 11 bases between them. This chain's CDR3 is CAIGGGKNTEAFF. For the CDR3, the DNA is TGTGCCATCGGGGGCGGTAAGAACACTGAAGCTTTCTTT.

This clonotype was counted ten times or more. This sequence joins TRBV7-6 and TRBJ1-2; no reliable D call. CDR1 is SGHVS and CDR2 is FNYEAQ in the germline V gene. The V end was cut by 5 bases, the J end by 8 bases, with 9 bases between. This CDR3 is built from 11 residues. The CDR3 sequence: CASSGGKGYTF. CDR3 in DNA: TGTGCCAGCAGCGGTGGAAAAGGCTACACCTTC.

This clonotype was observed many times. The chain couples TRBV20-1 to TRBJ2-7, with 12 bases aligning to TRBD2. The germline gives CDR1 DFQATT, CDR2 SNEGSKA (reference sequence). There are 15 residues in the CDR3. Trimming cost V 6 bases and J 1 base; bases outside gene matches: 7. The CDR3 DNA follows: TGCAGTGCCCCCGGGACTAGCGGGTTTTCCTACGAGCAGTACTTC. Translating gives CSAPGTSGFSYEQYF.

The CDR3 is CASNRGQPYSNQPQHF. DNA of the CDR3: TGTGCCAGCAATCGAGGACAGCCTTATAGCAATCAGCCCCAGCATTTT. This chain joins TRBV6-2 or TRBV6-3 and TRBJ1-5, with D perhaps TRBD1 (6 bases). The CDR3 sequence is 16 residues long. The ends were cut back, 7 bases at V and 0 bases at J, with 16 bases in the middle. CDR1 is MNHEY and CDR2 is SVGEGT in the germline V gene.

This clonotype has only a few counts. This chain connects TRBV12-3 or TRBV12-4 to TRBJ1-4; tentative D call: TRBD1 (5 bases). The CDR3 contains 17 residues. Trimming pared 0 bases from V and 7 bases from J, leaving 18 bases between. In DNA, the CDR3 is TGTGCCAGCAGTTTAGCCGCGGGTGGCAGGGAAGGTGAAAAACTGTTTTTT. Its protein is CASSLAAGGREGEKLFF.

CDR3 residues: CASSFSFRSYNEQFF. DNA for the CDR3: TGTGCCAGCAGTTTTTCCTTTCGCTCCTACAATGAGCAGTTCTTC. The J gene is TRBJ2-1, the V gene TRBV28, with unresolved D. Germline values: CDR1 MDHEN, CDR2 SYDVKM. V shed 3 bases and J shed 0 bases, with 9 bases lying between them. The CDR3 has 15 residues.

This clonotype has more than one count but fewer than ten. V and J are TRBV28 and TRBJ1-2, with 9 nucleotides matching TRBD1. The germline V gene encodes CDR1 MDHEN and CDR2 SYDVKM. J gave up 4 bases and V 3 bases, and 6 bases lay outside the gene matches. This CDR3 region has 15 residues. CDR3 sequence (DNA): TGTGCCAGCAGTTTGGGGGACAGGGTTTCCTATGGCTACACCTTC. It yields the protein CASSLGDRVSYGYTF.

This rearrangement joins TRBV24-1 to TRBJ2-1, with a tentative D call TRBD1 (6 bases). Germline V gene lookup returns CDR1 KGHDR and CDR2 SFDVKD. Trimming cost V 3 bases and J 1 base, with 12 bases left between them. The CDR3 contains 16 residues. The CDR3 coding sequence is TGTGCCACCAGTGATCCCCAGGGGCCTTCCTACAATGAGCAGTTCTTC. Translating it yields CATSDPQGPSYNEQFF.

V usage is TRBV20-1 and J usage is TRBJ1-2; D is possibly TRBD1 (5 bases). The germline V gene has CDR1 DFQATT and CDR2 SNEGSKA (reference sequence). Trimming cost V 6 bases and J 4 bases, with 12 bases left between them. The CDR3 is 12 amino acids. The CDR3 sequence: CSATGTSYGYTF. Written as DNA, the CDR3 is TGCAGTGCAACCGGGACGAGCTATGGCTACACCTTC.

This clonotype was counted between two and nine times. This rearrangement joins TRBV20-1 to TRBJ2-7; 8 positions match TRBD1. V shed 2 bases, J shed 2 bases, and the junction held 11 bases outside the gene matches. This CDR3 has 16 residues. Germline V CDR1 and CDR2: DFQATT, SNEGSKA (reference sequence). CDR3 loop: CSARRTGLPNAYEQYF. The CDR3 DNA sequence: TGCAGTGCTAGAAGGACAGGGCTCCCTAACGCCTACGAGCAGTACTTC.

CDR3: CASSLSRTSGSQETQYF. The CDR3, as DNA: TGTGCCAGCAGCTTATCGAGGACTAGCGGGAGTCAAGAGACCCAGTACTTC. The chain links TRBV7-9 to TRBJ2-5, with 13 nucleotides matching TRBD2. The germline V gene has CDR1 SEHNR and CDR2 FQNEAQ (reference sequence). V shed 2 bases, J shed 2 bases, and the junction held 5 bases outside the gene matches. This CDR3 spans 17 amino acids.

V usage is TRBV6-2 or TRBV6-3 and J usage is TRBJ2-1, with a tentative D call TRBD1 (5 bases). The CDR3 runs to 13 residues. V shed 5 bases and J shed 9 bases, with 14 bases lying between them. CDR1 is MNHEY, CDR2 SVGEGT, per germline. This CDR3 reads CASSTQQVTEQFF. The CDR3 nucleotides read TGTGCCAGCAGTACCCAACAGGTCACTGAGCAGTTCTTC.

This clonotype was observed a handful of times. The rearrangement links TRBV5-1 to TRBJ1-2, with D uncertain. The CDR3 is 13 amino acids. V was cut by 4 bases and J by 8 bases, with 15 bases left in between. Germline V gene sequence: CDR1 SGHRS, CDR2 YFSETQ. CDR3 loop: CASSPRPLGGYTF. The DNA of the CDR3 is TGCGCCAGCAGCCCTAGACCCCTGGGAGGCTACACCTTC.

This clonotype was seen many times. The chain couples TRBV4-3 to TRBJ2-3; TRBD2 agrees at 8 bases. This CDR3 has 16 amino acids. Trimming at V came to 0 bases and at J to 4 bases, leaving 6 bases not matched to a gene. The germline V gene encodes CDR1 LGHNA and CDR2 YSLEER. The CDR3 is CASSQDFGAGADTQYF. The DNA for the CDR3 is TGCGCCAGCAGCCAAGATTTCGGAGCGGGAGCAGATACGCAGTATTTT.

This clonotype was observed a handful of times. J is TRBJ1-6 and V is TRBV7-9; 7 bases line up with TRBD1. Per the germline V gene, CDR1 is SEHNR and CDR2 is FQNEAQ (reference sequence). CDR3 length equals 15 residues. Trimming took 3 bases from V and 8 from J; bases not matched to a gene: 7. The CDR3 protein is CASSFGKGAYSPLHF. In DNA form, the CDR3 reads TGTGCCAGCAGCTTCGGAAAGGGGGCGTATTCACCCCTCCACTTT.

This clonotype came up many times. The rearrangement uses TRBV29-1 and TRBJ2-1; no clear D gene. This CDR3 has 11 residues. Germline V gene sequence: CDR1 SQVTM, CDR2 ANQGSEA. V lost 1 base and J 8 bases, leaving 6 bases between the germline ends. CDR3 residues: CSVEGVHEQFF. The CDR3 DNA is TGCAGCGTTGAAGGAGTTCATGAGCAGTTCTTC.

This clonotype was seen a handful of times. V gene TRBV7-9 combines with J gene TRBJ1-6; TRBD1 aligns across 7 bases. The germline V gene encodes CDR1 SEHNR and CDR2 FQNEAQ (reference sequence). Trimming took 2 bases from V and 11 from J; bases not matched to a gene: 6. This CDR3 region has 14 residues. CDR3: CASSLTGVGPPLHF. DNA for the CDR3: TGTGCCAGCAGCTTAACAGGGGTGGGACCACCCCTCCACTTT. Drawing the rest from reference TRBV7-9 and TRBJ1-6, the complete variable domain is DTGVSQNPRHKITKRGQNVTFRCDPISEHNRLYWYRQTLGQGPEFLTYFQNEAQLEKSRLLSDRFSAERPKGSFSTLEIQRTEQGDSAMYLCASSLTGVGPPLHFGNGTRLTVT.